Sequencing of this T cell receptor beta chain was carried out in a study of T cell responses to AZD1222 COVID-19 vaccine. Trimming stripped 6 bases from V and 4 bases from J, with 15 bases between. The germline CDR1 and CDR2 sequences are SNHLY and FYNNEI. CDR3 size: 14 residues. The data were produced by immunoSEQ multiplex PCR, yet TCRdb's version contains in-frame clones alone and is incomplete. The table shows 25,000 to 35,000 clones, with 90% to 95% occurring only once. Points on this clone: Its specificity is unknown.

The study, taken as a whole, reports: None of the repertoires were sampled until the peak T cell response had passed. Mostly white British, mostly female donors; authors suggested clonal diversity may be underestimated. Spike-spanning, vaccine-associated CD4 TCRs were dominant at 160-218 and 743-854.

The source of this sequence is an adult in good health. This specimen was peripheral blood, taken on day 0 of AZD1222 vaccination. The rearrangement joins TRBV2 to TRBJ2-5, with a weak D call TRBD2 (6 bases). The CDR3 reads CASREGGRIETQYF. CDR3 DNA: TGTGCCAGCAGGGAGGGAGGCCGGATAGAGACCCAGTACTTC. Full variable domain (rest looked up from reference TRBV2 and TRBJ2-5): EPEVTQTPSHQVTQMGQEVILRCVPISNHLYFYWYRQILGQKVEFLVSFYNNEISEKSEIFDDQFSVERPDGSNFTLKIRSTKLEDSAMYFCASREGGRIETQYFGPGTRLLVL.